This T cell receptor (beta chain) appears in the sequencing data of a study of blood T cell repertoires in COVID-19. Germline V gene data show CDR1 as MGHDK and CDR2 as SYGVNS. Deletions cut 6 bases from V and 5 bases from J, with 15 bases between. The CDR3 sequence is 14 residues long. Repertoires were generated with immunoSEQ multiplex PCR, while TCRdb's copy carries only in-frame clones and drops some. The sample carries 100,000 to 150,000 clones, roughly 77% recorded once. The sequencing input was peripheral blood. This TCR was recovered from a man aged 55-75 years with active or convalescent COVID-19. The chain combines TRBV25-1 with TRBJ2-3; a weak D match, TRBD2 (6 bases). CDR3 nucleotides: TGTGCCAGCAGAGCGGAGGGGCGCGGAGATACGCAGTATTTT. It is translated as CASRAEGRGDTQYF.